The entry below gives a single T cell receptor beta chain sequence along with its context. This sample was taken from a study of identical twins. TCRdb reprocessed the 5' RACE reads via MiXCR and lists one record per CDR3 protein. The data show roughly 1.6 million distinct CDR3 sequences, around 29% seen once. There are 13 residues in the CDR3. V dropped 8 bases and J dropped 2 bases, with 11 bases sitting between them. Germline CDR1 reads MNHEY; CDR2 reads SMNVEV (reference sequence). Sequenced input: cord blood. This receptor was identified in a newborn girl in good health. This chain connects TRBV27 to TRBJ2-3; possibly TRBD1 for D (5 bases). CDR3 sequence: CASGARSTDTQYF. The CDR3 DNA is TGTGCCAGCGGGGCACGATCCACAGATACGCAGTATTTT.